Below, 9 T cell receptor beta chains from the same sample are listed, as sequenced in a study of blood T cell repertoires in COVID-19. Measured with immunoSEQ multiplex PCR; TCRdb has only the in-frame clones, and not every one. The repertoire holds about 240,000 clones, with 83% as singletons. The sequenced sample was peripheral blood. The receptors here all came from a human donor in a cohort sampled during active COVID-19.

The chain has TRBV3-1 (or the pseudogene TRBV3-2) and TRBJ2-2, with a possible D match to TRBD1 (6 bases). Germline CDR1 LGHDT, CDR2 YNNKEL (reference sequence). The CDR3 sequence is 14 residues long. V was trimmed by 7 bases and J by 2 bases, leaving 11 bases between them. CDR3 sequence (DNA): TGTGCCAGCATCGGGACAACAAACACCGGGGAGCTGTTTTTT. Encoded protein: CASIGTTNTGELFF.

Comments on this clone: Within the sample, other DNA sequences also encode this same CDR3. V gene TRBV9 combines with J gene TRBJ1-1; 7 nucleotides align to TRBD1. CDR1 is SGDLS and CDR2 is YYNGEE in the germline V gene. The CDR3 spans 13 residues. The V segment lost 4 bases and the J segment 4 bases; nucleotides outside the gene matches: 4. CDR3 loop: CASSPQGGTEAFF. The CDR3 coding sequence is TGTGCCAGCAGCCCCCAGGGGGGCACTGAAGCTTTCTTT.

V and J are TRBV2 and TRBJ1-4; D ambiguous. Trimming removed 4 bases at V and 8 bases at J, with 8 bases between. Germline CDR1 reads SNHLY; CDR2 reads FYNNEI. This CDR3 comprises 12 residues. The CDR3 sequence: CASSGSGEKLFF. As DNA, the CDR3 is TGTGCCAGCAGTGGGAGCGGGGAAAAACTGTTTTTT.

The chain combines TRBV14 with TRBJ2-3, with TRBD2 matching 11 bases. The germline V gene has CDR1 SGHDN and CDR2 FVKESK. The CDR3 spans 14 residues. The J segment lost 3 bases and the V segment lost 4 bases, leaving 0 bases of the junction unmatched. The CDR3 DNA sequence: TGTGCCAGCAGCCGGACTAGCGGGACAGATACGCAGTATTTT. It yields the protein CASSRTSGTDTQYF.

The genes are TRBV4-1 and TRBJ2-2; TRBD2 agrees at 12 bases. Germline assignment: CDR1 MGHRA and CDR2 YSYEKL. V dropped 1 base and J dropped 7; count of bases not matched to a gene: 10. This CDR3 has 18 amino acids. The DNA of the CDR3 is TGCGCCAGCAGCCAAGCCACTAGCGGGGGGTTACCAGGCGGGGAGCTGTTTTTT. As protein: CASSQATSGGLPGGELFF.

The V call is TRBV6-5, the J call TRBJ2-1, with TRBD2 matching 16 bases. The germline CDR1 and CDR2 sequences are MNHEY and SVGAGI. CDR3 size: 15 residues. With 10 bases clipped from V and 7 bases from J, the junction kept 7 bases outside the gene matches. In DNA, the CDR3 is TGTGCCACCATGGGACTAGCGGGGGGGCAGAATGAGCAGTTCTTC. This encodes CATMGLAGGQNEQFF.

This chain links TRBV24-1 with TRBJ2-5; tentatively, D is TRBD2 (5 bases). Germline lookup yields CDR1 KGHDR and CDR2 SFDVKD. Trimming left V 5 bases short and J 4 bases short, with 19 bases between. The CDR3 runs 16 residues. The CDR3 sequence is CATSALTLRGPETQYF. The CDR3 coding sequence is TGTGCCACCAGTGCCCTGACTCTTCGGGGTCCAGAGACCCAGTACTTC.

This clone was seen ten or more times. The V gene is TRBV28, the J gene TRBJ2-1, with 8 bases fitting TRBD1. The CDR3 totals 16 residues. The V gene end was trimmed by 6 bases and the J gene end by 7 bases; junction bases not matched to a gene: 14. CDR1 and CDR2 from the germline V gene are MDHEN and SYDVKM. The chain's CDR3 is CASRSSDRGRWNEQFF. CDR3 coding DNA: TGTGCCAGCAGGTCAAGCGACAGGGGTCGATGGAATGAGCAGTTCTTC.

The V gene is TRBV18, the J gene TRBJ2-7; TRBD1 matches at 9 bases. V was clipped by 3 bases and J by 0 bases; unmatched bases: 9. Germline V gene data show CDR1 as KGHSH and CDR2 as LQKENI. The CDR3 is 17 residues long. CDR3 sequence reads: CASSPLAWTGDSYEQYF. The DNA for the CDR3 is TGTGCCAGCTCACCCTTGGCCTGGACAGGGGACTCCTACGAGCAGTACTTC. The full variable domain, completed using reference TRBV18 and TRBJ2-7, is NAGVMQNPRHLVRRRGQEARLRCSPMKGHSHVYWYRQLPEEGLKFMVYLQKENIIDESGMPKERFSAEFPKEGPSILRIQQVVRGDSAAYFCASSPLAWTGDSYEQYFGPGTRLTVT.